This paragraph reports one T cell receptor (beta chain). This entry comes from a study of T cell changes during pregnancy in multiple sclerosis. TCRdb keeps only in-frame clones here, not all; method: immunoSEQ multiplex PCR. The profile shows 50,000 to 80,000 clones, roughly 92% of them singletons. With V trimmed by 6 bases and J by 5 bases, 15 bases remained unmatched. Germline V gene sequence: CDR1 MNHNY, CDR2 SVGAGI (reference sequence). The CDR3 has 16 amino acids. This specimen consisted of peripheral blood, obtained in the second trimester of pregnancy. J is TRBJ1-1 and V is TRBV6-6; 7 nucleotides line up with TRBD1. This receptor was taken from a female donor with multiple sclerosis, enrolled in a pregnancy study. The CDR3 DNA reads as TGTGCCAGCAGCACAACAGGGGCGAGAACGGGGACTGAAGCTTTCTTT. Protein sequence: CASSTTGARTGTEAFF.